This entry features one TCR beta chain sequence. V gave up 6 bases and J gave up 7 bases, with 18 bases separating them. In germline, CDR1 is MDHEN, CDR2 SYDVKM. The CDR3 spans 14 residues. Resolution of symptoms, clearance, or two negative PCRs was present in recovered Cohort 3 donors. This sample was included in a study of blood T cell repertoires in COVID-19. Background on the study: T cells, B-cell-depleted T cells, or PBMCs supplied cDNA or gDNA.

Clones were sequenced by immunoSEQ multiplex PCR, and TCRdb holds only the in-frame ones, with some missing. The table lists about 430,000 clones, over 75% of them singletons. This receptor was identified in a young man who had recovered from COVID-19. Input material: PBMCs or T cells enriched from blood (not recorded which). J is TRBJ1-2 and V is TRBV28; possible D gene TRBD1, 5 bases. CDR3 amino acids: CASRSHGGPAGYTF. In nucleotides, the CDR3 is TGTGCCAGCAGATCACACGGGGGTCCGGCTGGCTACACCTTC.